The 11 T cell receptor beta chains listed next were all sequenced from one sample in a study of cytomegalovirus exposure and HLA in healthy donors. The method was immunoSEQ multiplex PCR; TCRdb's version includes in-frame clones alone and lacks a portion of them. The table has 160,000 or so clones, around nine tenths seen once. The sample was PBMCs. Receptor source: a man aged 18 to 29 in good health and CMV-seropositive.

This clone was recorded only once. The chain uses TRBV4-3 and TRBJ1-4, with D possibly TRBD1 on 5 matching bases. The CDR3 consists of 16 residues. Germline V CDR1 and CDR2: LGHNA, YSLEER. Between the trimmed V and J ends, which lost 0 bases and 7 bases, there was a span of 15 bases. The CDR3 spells CASSQEVWGAGEKLFF. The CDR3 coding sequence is TGCGCCAGCAGCCAAGAAGTATGGGGCGCAGGTGAAAAACTGTTTTTT.

The CDR3 DNA sequence: TGTGCCAGCTCACCACGAGGGGCGGGGGGGTACAATGAGCAGTTCTTC. Translation gives CASSPRGAGGYNEQFF. The chain recombines TRBV18 with TRBJ2-1; 9 bases match TRBD2. The CDR3 covers 16 residues. Germline trimming cut 1 base from V and 4 bases from J; bases unmatched to any gene: 5. Per germline, CDR1 KGHSH and CDR2 LQKENI. Full variable domain (remainder filled in from reference TRBV18 and TRBJ2-1): NAGVMQNPRHLVRRRGQEARLRCSPMKGHSHVYWYRQLPEEGLKFMVYLQKENIIDESGMPKERFSAEFPKEGPSILRIQQVVRGDSAAYFCASSPRGAGGYNEQFFGPGTRLTVL.

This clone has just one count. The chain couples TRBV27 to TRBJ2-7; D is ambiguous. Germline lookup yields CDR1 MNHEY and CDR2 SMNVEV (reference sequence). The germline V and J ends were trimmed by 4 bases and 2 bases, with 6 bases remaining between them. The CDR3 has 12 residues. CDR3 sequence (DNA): TGTGCCAGCAGTTCTACTACCTACGAGCAGTACTTC. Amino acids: CASSSTTYEQYF.

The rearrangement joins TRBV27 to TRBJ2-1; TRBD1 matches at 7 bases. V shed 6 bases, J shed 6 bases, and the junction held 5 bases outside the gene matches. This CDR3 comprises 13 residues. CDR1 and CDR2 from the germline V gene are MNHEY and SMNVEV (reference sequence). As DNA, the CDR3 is TGTGCCAGCAGGACAGGGTTTGGCAATGAGCAGTTCTTC. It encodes CASRTGFGNEQFF.

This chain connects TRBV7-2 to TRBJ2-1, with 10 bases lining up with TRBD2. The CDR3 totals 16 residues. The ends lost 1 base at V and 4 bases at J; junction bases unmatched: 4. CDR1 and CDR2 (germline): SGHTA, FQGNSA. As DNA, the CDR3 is TGTGCCAGCAGCTTAGGTACTAGCGGGATATACAATGAGCAGTTCTTC. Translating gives CASSLGTSGIYNEQFF.

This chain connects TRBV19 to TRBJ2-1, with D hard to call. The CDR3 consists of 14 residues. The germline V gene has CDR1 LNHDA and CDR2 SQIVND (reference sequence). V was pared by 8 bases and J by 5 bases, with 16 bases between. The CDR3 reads CASASRLSHNEQFF. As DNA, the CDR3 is TGTGCCAGTGCCTCGCGGCTGAGCCACAATGAGCAGTTCTTC.

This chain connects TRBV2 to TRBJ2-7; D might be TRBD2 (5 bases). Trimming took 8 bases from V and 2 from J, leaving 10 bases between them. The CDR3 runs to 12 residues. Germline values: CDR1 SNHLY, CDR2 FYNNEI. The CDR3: CASRGSPYEQYF. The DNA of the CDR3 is TGTGCCAGCCGGGGTAGTCCCTACGAGCAGTACTTC.

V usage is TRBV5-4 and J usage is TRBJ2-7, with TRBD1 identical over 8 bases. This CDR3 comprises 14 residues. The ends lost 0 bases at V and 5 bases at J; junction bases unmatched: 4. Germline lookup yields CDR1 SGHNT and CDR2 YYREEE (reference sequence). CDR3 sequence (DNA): TGTGCCAGCAGCTTGGCAGGGGGCCGGGACGAGCAGTACTTC. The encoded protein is CASSLAGGRDEQYF.

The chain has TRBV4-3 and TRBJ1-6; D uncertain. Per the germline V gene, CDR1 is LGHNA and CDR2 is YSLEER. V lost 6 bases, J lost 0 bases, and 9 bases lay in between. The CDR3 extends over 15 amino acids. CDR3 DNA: TGCGCCAGCAGTCGAGTTAGCTCCTATAATTCACCCCTCCACTTT. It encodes CASSRVSSYNSPLHF.

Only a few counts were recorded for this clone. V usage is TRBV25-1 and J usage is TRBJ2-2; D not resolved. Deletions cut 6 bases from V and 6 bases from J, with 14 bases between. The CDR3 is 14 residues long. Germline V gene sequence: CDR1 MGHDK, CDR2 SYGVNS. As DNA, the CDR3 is TGTGCCAGCAGGAACTACGGATGGGCCGGGGAGCTGTTTTTT. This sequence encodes CASRNYGWAGELFF.

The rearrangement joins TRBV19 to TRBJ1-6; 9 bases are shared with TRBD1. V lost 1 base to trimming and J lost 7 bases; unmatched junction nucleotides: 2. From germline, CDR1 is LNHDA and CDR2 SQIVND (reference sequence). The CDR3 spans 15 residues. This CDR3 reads CASSIVGTGNSPLHF. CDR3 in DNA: TGTGCCAGTAGTATAGTAGGGACAGGGAATTCACCCCTCCACTTT.